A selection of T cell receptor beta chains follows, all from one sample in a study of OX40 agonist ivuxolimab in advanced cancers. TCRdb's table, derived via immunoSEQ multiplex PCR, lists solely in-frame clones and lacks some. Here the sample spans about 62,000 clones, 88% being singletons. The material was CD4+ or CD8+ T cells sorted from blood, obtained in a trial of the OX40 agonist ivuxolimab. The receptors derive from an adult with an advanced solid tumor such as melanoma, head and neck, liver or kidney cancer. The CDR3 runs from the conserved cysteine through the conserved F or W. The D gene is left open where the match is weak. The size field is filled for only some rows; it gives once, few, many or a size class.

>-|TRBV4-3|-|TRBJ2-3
CASSQDPGTDTQYF
TGCGCCAGCAGCCAAGATCCAGGGACAGATACGCAGTATTTT
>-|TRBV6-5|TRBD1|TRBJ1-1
CASRRDSLNTEAFF
TGTGCCAGCAGACGGGACAGCCTGAACACTGAAGCTTTCTTT
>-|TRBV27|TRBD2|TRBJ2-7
CASSLSWGTSGYYEQYF
TGTGCCAGCAGTTTATCTTGGGGGACTAGCGGCTACTACGAGCAGTACTTC
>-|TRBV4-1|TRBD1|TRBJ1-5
CASSRGQESNQPQHF
TGCGCCAGCAGCCGGGGACAGGAGAGCAATCAGCCCCAGCATTTT
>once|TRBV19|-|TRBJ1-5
CASSSPGTRVNQPQHF
TGTGCCAGTAGTTCTCCCGGGACGAGGGTTAATCAGCCCCAGCATTTT
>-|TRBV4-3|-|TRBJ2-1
CASSQVGQGLTYNEQFF
TGCGCCAGCAGCCAGGTTGGTCAGGGATTGACCTACAATGAGCAGTTCTTC
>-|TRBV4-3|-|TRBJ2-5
CASSQEGGKQETQYF
TGCGCCAGCAGCCAAGAGGGGGGCAAACAAGAGACCCAGTACTTC
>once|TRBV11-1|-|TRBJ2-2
CASSLETSKTGELFF
TGTGCCAGCAGCTTAGAAACTAGTAAGACCGGGGAGCTGTTTTTT
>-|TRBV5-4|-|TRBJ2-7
CASSLHGDYTYEQYF
TGTGCCAGCAGCTTGCATGGCGATTATACCTACGAGCAGTACTTC
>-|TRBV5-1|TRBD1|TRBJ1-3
CASSPGQISGNTIYF
TGCGCCAGCAGCCCGGGACAGATCTCTGGAAACACCATATATTTT
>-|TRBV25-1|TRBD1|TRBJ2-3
CASSGRDRYTDTQYF
TGTGCCAGCAGTGGACGGGACAGATACACAGATACGCAGTATTTT
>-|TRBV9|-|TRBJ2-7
CASSLSPAGPYEQYF
TGTGCCAGCAGCCTCAGCCCAGCGGGCCCTTACGAGCAGTACTTC
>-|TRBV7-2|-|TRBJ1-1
CASSLADGRNTEAFF
TGTGCCAGCAGCTTAGCGGACGGGAGGAACACTGAAGCTTTCTTT
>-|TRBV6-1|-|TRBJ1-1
CASIMGSANTEAFF
TGTGCCAGCATAATGGGCAGTGCGAACACTGAAGCTTTCTTT
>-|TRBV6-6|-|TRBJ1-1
CASSIIQGNTEAFF
TGTGCCAGCAGTATAATACAGGGGAACACTGAAGCTTTCTTT
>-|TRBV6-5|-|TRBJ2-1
CASSYVAAMDNEQFF
TGTGCCAGCAGTTACGTCGCGGCCATGGACAATGAGCAGTTCTTC
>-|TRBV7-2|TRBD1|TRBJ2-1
CASSLRGDRTPGNEQFF
TGTGCCAGCAGCCTAAGGGGGGACAGGACTCCCGGCAATGAGCAGTTCTTC
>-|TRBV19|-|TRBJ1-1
CASSRPAAYEAFF
TGTGCCAGTAGTAGGCCAGCCGCTTATGAAGCTTTCTTT
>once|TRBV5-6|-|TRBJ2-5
CASSPGLRRTTETQYF
TGTGCCAGCAGCCCGGGACTTCGGCGAACTACGGAGACCCAGTACTTC
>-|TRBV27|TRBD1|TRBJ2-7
CASGTGGTYEQYF
TGTGCCAGCGGGACAGGGGGCACCTACGAGCAGTACTTC
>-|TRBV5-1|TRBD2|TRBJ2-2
CASSLDSGGNTGELFF
TGCGCCAGCAGCTTGGATAGCGGGGGTAACACCGGGGAGCTGTTTTTT
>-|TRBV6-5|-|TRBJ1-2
CASGNQGLVGYTF
TGTGCCAGCGGGAACCAGGGCTTGGTAGGCTACACCTTC
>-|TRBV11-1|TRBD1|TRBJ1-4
CASSAPGTGEKLFF
TGTGCCAGCAGCGCCCCCGGGACAGGGGAAAAACTGTTTTTT
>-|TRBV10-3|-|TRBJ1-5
CAISAAAQSNQPQHF
TGTGCCATCAGTGCGGCGGCCCAGTCGAATCAGCCCCAGCATTTT
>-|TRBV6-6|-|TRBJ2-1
CASSFGDSGRGEQFF
TGTGCCAGCAGTTTTGGGGACAGCGGGCGGGGTGAGCAGTTCTTC
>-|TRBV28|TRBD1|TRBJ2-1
CASSSTGAYNEQFF
TGTGCCAGCAGTTCGACAGGGGCCTACAATGAGCAGTTCTTC
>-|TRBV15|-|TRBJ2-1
CATSAGGLGEGGQFF
TGTGCCACCAGTGCGGGCGGTTTAGGGGAAGGGGGGCAGTTCTTC
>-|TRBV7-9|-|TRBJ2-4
CASSLGVQGGNIQYF
TGTGCCAGCAGCCTGGGGGTACAGGGTGGAAACATTCAGTACTTC
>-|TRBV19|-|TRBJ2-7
CASSESGGIEQYF
TGTGCCAGTAGTGAGTCAGGGGGGATCGAGCAGTACTTC
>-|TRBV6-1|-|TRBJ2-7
CASNPSGTPYEQYF
TGTGCCAGCAACCCGTCGGGGACCCCCTACGAGCAGTACTTC
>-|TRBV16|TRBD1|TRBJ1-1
CASSQRQGMNTEAFF
TGTGCCAGCAGCCAGAGACAGGGGATGAACACTGAAGCTTTCTTT
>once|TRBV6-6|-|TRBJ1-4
CASKTRNEKLFF
TGTGCCAGCAAGACACGGAATGAAAAACTGTTTTTT
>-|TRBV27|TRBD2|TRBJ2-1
CASSFRLAGGGRNEQFF
TGTGCCAGCAGTTTTAGACTAGCGGGAGGAGGTAGGAATGAGCAGTTCTTC
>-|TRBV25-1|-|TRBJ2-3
CASSDGRKTDTQYF
TGTGCCAGCAGTGATGGCAGGAAGACAGATACGCAGTATTTT
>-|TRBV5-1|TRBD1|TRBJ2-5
CASSLITPNRGQETQYF
TGCGCCAGCAGCTTGATAACACCGAACAGGGGCCAAGAGACCCAGTACTTC
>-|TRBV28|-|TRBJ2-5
CASSLDRGETQYF
TGTGCCAGCAGTTTAGATAGGGGTGAGACCCAGTACTTC
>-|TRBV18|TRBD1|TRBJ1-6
CASSPPSGGLNSPLHF
TGTGCCAGCTCACCACCGTCAGGGGGCCTTAATTCACCCCTCCACTTT
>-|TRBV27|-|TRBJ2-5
CASSPFSQETQYF
TGTGCCAGCAGTCCATTCAGCCAAGAGACCCAGTACTTC
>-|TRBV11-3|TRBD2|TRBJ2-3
CASSLWGRAVLTDTQYF
TGTGCCAGCAGCTTATGGGGGAGGGCCGTGTTAACAGATACGCAGTATTTT